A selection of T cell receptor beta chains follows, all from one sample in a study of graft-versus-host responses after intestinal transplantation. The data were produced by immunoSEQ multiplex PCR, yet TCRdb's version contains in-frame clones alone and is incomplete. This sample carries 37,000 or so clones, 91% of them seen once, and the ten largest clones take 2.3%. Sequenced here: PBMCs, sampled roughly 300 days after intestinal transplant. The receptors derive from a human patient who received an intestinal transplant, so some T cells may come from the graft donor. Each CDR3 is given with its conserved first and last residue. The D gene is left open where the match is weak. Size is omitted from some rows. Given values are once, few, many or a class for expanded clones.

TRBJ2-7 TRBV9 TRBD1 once TGTGCCAGCAGCGTAGGTGAGGGGGCCCAGGAAGGCTACGAGCAGTACTTC CASSVGEGAQEGYEQYF
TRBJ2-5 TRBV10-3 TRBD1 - TGTGCCATCAGCACGACAGGGGGTGGAGAGACCCAGTACTTC CAISTTGGGETQYF
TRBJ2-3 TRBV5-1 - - TGCGCCAGCAGCTTGGAGGGGGGGGCCACTCCAGGCACAGATACGCAGTATTTT CASSLEGGATPGTDTQYF
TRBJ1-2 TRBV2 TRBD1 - TGTGCCAGCAGAGGACAGGTCTATGGCTACACCTTC CASRGQVYGYTF
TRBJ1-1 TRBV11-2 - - TGTGCCAGCACCCCTCTAGGAGGTATCAGGGGTTACACTGAAGCTTTCTTT CASTPLGGIRGYTEAFF
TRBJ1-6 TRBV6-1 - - TGTGCCAGCAGTGAAGCTTATCTGCGGACCCTCCACTTT CASSEAYLRTLHF
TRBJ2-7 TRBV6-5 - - TGTGCCAGCAGCCTACTGAAGACACACTACGAGCAGTACTTC CASSLLKTHYEQYF
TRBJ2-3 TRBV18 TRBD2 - TGTGCCAGCTCACCGTTAAAAGGGACCGGGACTAGCACCACAGATACGCAGTATTTT CASSPLKGTGTSTTDTQYF
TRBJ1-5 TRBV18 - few TGTGCCAGCTCAGGGGACAATCAGCCCCAGCATTTT CASSGDNQPQHF
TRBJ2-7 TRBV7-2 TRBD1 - TGTGCCAGCAGCACAAGTGGGACAGGCTCCTACGAGCAGTACTTC CASSTSGTGSYEQYF
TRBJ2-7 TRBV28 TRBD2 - TGTGCCAGCAGGGCACTAGCGGGAGATATCGCTGCCTACGAGCAGTACTTC CASRALAGDIAAYEQYF
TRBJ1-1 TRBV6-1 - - TGTGCCAGCAGTGCTGTCCCATCTGGGAACACTGAAGCTTTCTTT CASSAVPSGNTEAFF
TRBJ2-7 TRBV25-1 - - TGTGCCAGCCTGGGACCCCGGCTAAGTGTGCAGTACTTC CASLGPRLSVQYF
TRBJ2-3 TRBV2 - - TGTGCCAGCAGTGAAGGAAACTCTCCGAGCGATACGCAGTATTTT CASSEGNSPSDTQYF
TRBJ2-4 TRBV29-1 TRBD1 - TGCAGCTCCGTGATCCCGGGACAGGGGAGGGAAAACATTCAGTACTTC CSSVIPGQGRENIQYF
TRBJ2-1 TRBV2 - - TGTGCCAGCAGGTACACCGGGACCGACAATGAGCAGTTCTTC CASRYTGTDNEQFF
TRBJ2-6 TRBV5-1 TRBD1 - TGCGCCAGCAGCAGGGGGCTTATAAGCTCTGGGGCCAACGTCCTGACTTTC CASSRGLISSGANVLTF
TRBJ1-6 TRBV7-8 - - TGTGCCAGCAGCTCCCAGGGAGCCGTGAATTCACCCCTCCACTTT CASSSQGAVNSPLHF
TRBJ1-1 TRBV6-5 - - TGTGCCAGCAGTGTCGGGGACACTGAAGCTTTCTTT CASSVGDTEAFF
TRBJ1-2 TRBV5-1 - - TGCGCCAGCAGCTTGGGGGGCTATGGCTACACCTTC CASSLGGYGYTF
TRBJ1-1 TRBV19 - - TGTGCCAGTAAATTGAGGGGACGAGACACTGAAGCTTTCTTT CASKLRGRDTEAFF
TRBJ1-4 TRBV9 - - TGTGCCAGCAGCGTAGGAGGGGGGTCTTATGAAAAACTGTTTTTT CASSVGGGSYEKLFF
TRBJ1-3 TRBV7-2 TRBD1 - TGTGCCAGCAGCTTAGGACGACAGGGTGACACCACCATATATTTT CASSLGRQGDTTIYF
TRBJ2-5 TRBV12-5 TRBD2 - TGTGCTAGTGGTTTCACTAGCGGGGAAGAGACCCAGTACTTC CASGFTSGEETQYF
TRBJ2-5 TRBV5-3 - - TGTGCCAGAAGCTCACTAGGTCAAGAGACCCAGTACTTC CARSSLGQETQYF